This T cell receptor beta chain was identified in a study of HIV-infected children after antiretroviral therapy interruption. About the research overall: Recorded EBV and CMV exposure existed for most children. Continuous-treatment samples came from weeks 0, 48 and 150. Study outcomes and limitations: Shared-triplet CDR3 clusters increased after treatment interruption in a few patients, significant only when one outlier was excluded.

The treatment: PENTA 11 planned treatment interruption arm or continuous ART arm. By its share, this clonotype is large. The antigen remains undetermined. The TCR library was built from RNA with a 3' RACE protocol and unique molecular identifiers. TCRdb re-called the 3' RACE reads with MiXCR, one entry per CDR3 protein. The sample has 6,000 to 8,000 distinct CDR3 sequences, about a sixth seen once. V lost 1 base and J lost 3, with 10 bases in between. Per germline, CDR1 SQVTM and CDR2 ANQGSEA. The CDR3 consists of 13 residues. The sequence was collected from a pool of human donors with HIV. The starting material was CD45RO+ CD8+ T cells from PBMCs, pooled from several time points, obtained from a donor given antiretroviral therapy, either interrupted or continuous. Subset noted: memory CD8+ CD45RO+ CD45RA- T cells. The chain employs TRBV29-1 and TRBJ2-7; D gene ambiguous. The CDR3 loop is CSVEGGQFYEQYF. The CDR3 DNA reads TGCAGCGTTGAAGGGGGTCAATTCTACGAGCAGTACTTC.